The present T cell receptor (beta chain) was sequenced within a study of PD-L1 blockade in urothelial cancer. Trimming took 0 bases from V and 4 from J; bases not matched to a gene: 1. The CDR3 sequence is 15 residues long. Germline V gene lookup returns CDR1 LNHDA and CDR2 SQIVND (reference sequence). This table comes from immunoSEQ multiplex PCR, and its TCRdb copy is limited to in-frame clones, with some not included. This sample has approximately 40,000 clones, with 65% to 90% found just once. Study-level results: It was durable-benefit patients whose tumor-associated blood clones expanded more at 3 weeks. Lower than median blood TCR clonality before treatment predicted better survival.

This clone has a handful of counts. Its antigen is undetermined. Sample time point: peripheral blood 6 weeks after treatment start. The rearrangement links TRBV19 to TRBJ2-4, with 9 bases matching TRBD1. This TCR came from a man aged 60 to 75 with urothelial cancer. The material was PBMCs, obtained around atezolizumab (anti-PD-L1) treatment. Written as DNA, the CDR3 is TGTGCCAGTAGTATAGAGGGGACAGGGAAAAACATTCAGTACTTC. Protein sequence: CASSIEGTGKNIQYF.